Shown below are 13 T cell receptor beta chains from a single sample sequenced in a study of immune cell composition in non-small cell lung cancer. Only in-frame clones appear in the TCRdb table, and some are missing; sequencing was by immunoSEQ multiplex PCR. This sample has around 6,700 clones, with 70% found just once. Sequences were obtained from lung tumor tissue. The receptor source for this set is a human donor with non-small cell lung cancer.

V gene TRBV15 combines with J gene TRBJ2-2; 8 positions agree with TRBD2. Trimming took 8 bases from V and 6 from J; bases not matched to a gene: 11. The CDR3 loop spans 15 amino acids. Per germline, CDR1 LNHNV and CDR2 YYDKDF (reference sequence). As DNA, the CDR3 is TGTGCCACCTATCTTGCCGGGACTAGTTCCGGGGAGCTGTTTTTT. Translating gives CATYLAGTSSGELFF.

The rearrangement joins TRBV14 to TRBJ1-5; 8 bases map to TRBD1. Germline V gene sequence: CDR1 SGHDN, CDR2 FVKESK. Germline trimming cut 4 bases from V and 7 bases from J; bases unmatched to any gene: 9. The CDR3 sequence is 15 residues long. In nucleotides, the CDR3 is TGTGCCAGCAGCCCAGGGACAGGTTTTGGACAGCCCCAGCATTTT. This gives the protein CASSPGTGFGQPQHF.

The rearrangement uses TRBV4-1 and TRBJ2-7, with TRBD1 matching 9 bases. Germline lookup yields CDR1 MGHRA and CDR2 YSYEKL. The CDR3 is made up of 16 amino acids. V lost 3 bases to trimming and J lost 4 bases; unmatched junction nucleotides: 10. CDR3 amino acids: CASSHTGTGFGYEQYF. CDR3 in DNA: TGCGCCAGCAGCCACACCGGGACAGGGTTCGGTTACGAGCAGTACTTC.

The rearrangement links TRBV5-6 to TRBJ2-1, with 8 nucleotides matching TRBD1. This CDR3 contains 17 residues. From germline, CDR1 is SGHDT and CDR2 YYEEEE. Trimming removed 4 bases from V and 8 bases from J; junction bases left unmatched: 17. This chain's CDR3 is CASSGLQGVSMLDEQFF. The CDR3 DNA is TGTGCCAGCAGCGGATTACAGGGGGTATCCATGTTGGATGAGCAGTTCTTC.

The chain is built from TRBV2 and TRBJ2-7, with D possibly being TRBD1 (5 bases). CDR1 and CDR2 from the germline V gene are SNHLY and FYNNEI. Between the trimmed V and J ends, which lost 6 bases and 8 bases, there was a span of 20 bases. This CDR3 comprises 14 residues. CDR3 amino acids: CASSIQGMGIQQYF. CDR3 nucleotides: TGTGCCAGCAGCATTCAGGGAATGGGCATTCAGCAGTACTTC. Complete variable domain (other parts from reference TRBV2 and TRBJ2-7): EPEVTQTPSHQVTQMGQEVILRCVPISNHLYFYWYRQILGQKVEFLVSFYNNEISEKSEIFDDQFSVERPDGSNFTLKIRSTKLEDSAMYFCASSIQGMGIQQYFGPGTRLTVT.

The chain carries TRBV11-2 and TRBJ2-7, with D possibly matching TRBD2 (6 bases). Trimming took 4 bases from V and 6 from J, leaving 16 bases between them. The CDR3 is made up of 14 amino acids. Germline CDR1 SGHAT, CDR2 FQNNGV. CDR3 region: CASSSTRVRGEQYF. CDR3 DNA sequence: TGTGCCAGCAGCTCAACCAGGGTGCGGGGCGAGCAGTACTTC.

This sequence joins TRBV14 and TRBJ2-1; D is uncertain. The germline V and J ends were trimmed by 0 bases and 8 bases, with 14 bases remaining between them. Germline V gene sequence: CDR1 SGHDN, CDR2 FVKESK. The CDR3 has 15 residues. The CDR3 loop reads CASSQDPASRDEQFF. The DNA for the CDR3 is TGTGCCAGCAGCCAAGATCCCGCATCCCGAGATGAGCAGTTCTTC. Combining the CDR3 with reference TRBV14 and TRBJ2-1 gives the whole variable domain EAGVTQFPSHSVIEKGQTVTLRCDPISGHDNLYWYRRVMGKEIKFLLHFVKESKQDESGMPNNRFLAERTGGTYSTLKVQPAELEDSGVYFCASSQDPASRDEQFFGPGTRLTVL.

The chain recombines TRBV4-2 with TRBJ1-3; D uncertain. The length of the CDR3 is 17 residues. In germline, CDR1 is LGHNA, CDR2 YNFKEQ. Trimming cost V 1 base and J 4 bases, with 17 bases left between them. CDR3: CASSQVSGLPSGNTIYF. The CDR3 DNA sequence: TGTGCCAGCAGCCAAGTTAGCGGCCTCCCCTCCGGAAACACCATATATTTT.

V is TRBV5-5 and J is TRBJ2-7; 10 bases fit TRBD1. The V gene end was trimmed by 2 bases and the J gene end by 1 base; junction bases not matched to a gene: 6. The germline gives CDR1 SGHKS, CDR2 YYEKEE (reference sequence). This CDR3 region has 16 residues. This chain's CDR3 is CASSFRQGAMSYEQYF. CDR3 coding DNA: TGTGCCAGCAGCTTCAGACAGGGGGCTATGTCCTACGAGCAGTACTTC.

This chain connects TRBV10-2 to TRBJ1-4, with a weak D call TRBD1 (5 bases). This CDR3 region has 15 residues. V lost 6 bases and J lost 4, with 15 bases in between. Germline V gives CDR1 WSHSY, CDR2 SAAADI. The CDR3 bases are TGCGCCAGCAGGGGAAGGCAGGGTTTTAATGAAAAACTGTTTTTT. It translates to CASRGRQGFNEKLFF.

The chain carries TRBV7-9 and TRBJ2-3; D is undetermined. The germline V gene has CDR1 SEHNR and CDR2 FQNEAQ (reference sequence). The length of the CDR3 is 14 residues. V gave up 3 bases and J gave up 3 bases, with 10 bases separating them. The CDR3 reads CASSFITETDTQYF. Written as DNA, the CDR3 is TGTGCCAGCAGCTTTATTACAGAAACAGATACGCAGTATTTT.

V gene TRBV7-9 combines with J gene TRBJ2-5; tentative D call: TRBD1 (6 bases). The CDR3 sequence is 15 residues long. In germline, CDR1 is SEHNR, CDR2 FQNEAQ (reference sequence). V was pared by 4 bases and J by 4 bases, with 16 bases between. This CDR3 reads CASSSTRGFGETQYF. Written as DNA, the CDR3 is TGTGCCAGCAGCTCAACCAGGGGCTTCGGAGAGACCCAGTACTTC. The full variable domain, with the rest looked up from reference TRBV7-9 and TRBJ2-5, is DTGVSQNPRHKITKRGQNVTFRCDPISEHNRLYWYRQTLGQGPEFLTYFQNEAQLEKSRLLSDRFSAERPKGSFSTLEIQRTEQGDSAMYLCASSSTRGFGETQYFGPGTRLLVL.

The chain joins TRBV18 to TRBJ1-1; 7 positions agree with TRBD1. Germline CDR1 and CDR2: KGHSH and LQKENI. CDR3 length: 14 amino acids. V lost 6 bases and J lost 1; bases outside the gene matches: 5. The chain's CDR3 is CASSYRGWNTEAFF. The CDR3 nucleotides read TGTGCCAGCTCCTACAGGGGCTGGAACACTGAAGCTTTCTTT.